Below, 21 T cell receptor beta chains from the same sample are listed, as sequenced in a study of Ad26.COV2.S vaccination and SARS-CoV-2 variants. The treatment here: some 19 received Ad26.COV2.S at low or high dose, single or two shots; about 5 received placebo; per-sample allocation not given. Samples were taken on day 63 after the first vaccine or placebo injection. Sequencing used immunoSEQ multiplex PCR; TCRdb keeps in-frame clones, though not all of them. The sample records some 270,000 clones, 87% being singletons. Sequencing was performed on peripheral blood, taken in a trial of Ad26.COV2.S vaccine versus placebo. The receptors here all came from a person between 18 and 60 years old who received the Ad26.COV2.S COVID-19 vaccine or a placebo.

The CDR3 DNA sequence: TGTGCCAGCAGCCTAACGCCGAACACCGGGGAGCTGTTTTTT. It specifies CASSLTPNTGELFF. The chain carries TRBV9 and TRBJ2-2; D ambiguous. Germline V gene data show CDR1 as SGDLS and CDR2 as YYNGEE. The CDR3 covers 14 residues. V gave up 4 bases and J gave up 0 bases, with 7 bases separating them.

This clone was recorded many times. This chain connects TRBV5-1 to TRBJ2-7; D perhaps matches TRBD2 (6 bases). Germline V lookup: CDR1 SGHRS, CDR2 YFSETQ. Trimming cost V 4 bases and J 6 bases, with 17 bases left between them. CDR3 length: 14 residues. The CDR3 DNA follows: TGCGCCAGCAGCACCGGGGACTTGCCCGCCGAGCAGTACTTC. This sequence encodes CASSTGDLPAEQYF.

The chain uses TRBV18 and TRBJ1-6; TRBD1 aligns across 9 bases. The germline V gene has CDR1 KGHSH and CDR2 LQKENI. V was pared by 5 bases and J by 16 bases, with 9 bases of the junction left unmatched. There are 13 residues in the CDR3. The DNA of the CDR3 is TGTGCCAGCTCAGCCGGGACAGGGAAATTACTCCACTTT. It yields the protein CASSAGTGKLLHF. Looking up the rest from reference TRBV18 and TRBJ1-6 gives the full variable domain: NAGVMQNPRHLVRRRGQEARLRCSPMKGHSHVYWYRQLPEEGLKFMVYLQKENIIDESGMPKERFSAEFPKEGPSILRIQQVVRGDSAAYFCASSAGTGKLLHFGNGTRLTVT.

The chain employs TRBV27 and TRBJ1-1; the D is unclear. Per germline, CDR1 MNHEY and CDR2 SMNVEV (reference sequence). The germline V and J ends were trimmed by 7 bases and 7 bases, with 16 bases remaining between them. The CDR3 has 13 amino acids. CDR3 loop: CASKKGGKIEAFF. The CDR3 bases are TGTGCCAGCAAAAAAGGAGGGAAGATTGAAGCTTTCTTT.

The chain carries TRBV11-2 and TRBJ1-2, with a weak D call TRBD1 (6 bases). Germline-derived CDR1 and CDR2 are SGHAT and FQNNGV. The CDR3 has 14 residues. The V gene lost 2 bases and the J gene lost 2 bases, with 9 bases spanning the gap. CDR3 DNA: TGTGCCAGCAGCTTACTTGGACAGAACTATGGCTACACCTTC. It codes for CASSLLGQNYGYTF.

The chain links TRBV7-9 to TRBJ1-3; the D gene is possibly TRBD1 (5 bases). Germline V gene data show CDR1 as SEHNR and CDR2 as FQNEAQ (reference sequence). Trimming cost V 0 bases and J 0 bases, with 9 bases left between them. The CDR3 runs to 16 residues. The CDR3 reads CASSLAPGSSGNTIYF. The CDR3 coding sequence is TGTGCCAGCAGCTTAGCCCCAGGGAGCTCTGGAAACACCATATATTTT.

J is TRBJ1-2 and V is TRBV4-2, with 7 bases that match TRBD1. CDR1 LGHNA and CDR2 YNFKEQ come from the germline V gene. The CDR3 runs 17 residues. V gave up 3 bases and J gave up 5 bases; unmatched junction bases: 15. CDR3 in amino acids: CASSHHTGEPIGYGYTF. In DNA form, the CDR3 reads TGTGCCAGCAGCCACCACACAGGGGAGCCCATTGGGTATGGCTACACCTTC.

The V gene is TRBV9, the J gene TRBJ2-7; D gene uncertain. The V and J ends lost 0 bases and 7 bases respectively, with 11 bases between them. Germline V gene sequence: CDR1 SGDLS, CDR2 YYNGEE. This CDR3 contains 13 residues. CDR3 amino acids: CASSVATGREQYF. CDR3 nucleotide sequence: TGTGCCAGCAGCGTAGCTACGGGTAGGGAGCAGTACTTC. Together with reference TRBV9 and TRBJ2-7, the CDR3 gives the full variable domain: DSGVTQTPKHLITATGQRVTLRCSPRSGDLSVYWYQQSLDQGLQFLIQYYNGEERAKGNILERFSAQQFPDLHSELNLSSLELGDSALYFCASSVATGREQYFGPGTRLTVT.

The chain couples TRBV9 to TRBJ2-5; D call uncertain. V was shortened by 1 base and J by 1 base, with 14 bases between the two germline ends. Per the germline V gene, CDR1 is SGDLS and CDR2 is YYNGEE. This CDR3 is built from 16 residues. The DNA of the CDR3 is TGTGCCAGCAGCGTATCTCCCCTCCACCCCCAAGAGACCCAGTACTTC. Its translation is CASSVSPLHPQETQYF. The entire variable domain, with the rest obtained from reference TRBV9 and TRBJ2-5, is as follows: DSGVTQTPKHLITATGQRVTLRCSPRSGDLSVYWYQQSLDQGLQFLIQYYNGEERAKGNILERFSAQQFPDLHSELNLSSLELGDSALYFCASSVSPLHPQETQYFGPGTRLLVL.

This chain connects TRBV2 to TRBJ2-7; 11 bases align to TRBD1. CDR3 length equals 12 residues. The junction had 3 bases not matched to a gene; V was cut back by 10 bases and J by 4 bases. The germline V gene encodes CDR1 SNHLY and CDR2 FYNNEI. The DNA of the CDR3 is TGTGCCACCGGACAGGGGGCTTACGAGCAGTACTTC. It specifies CATGQGAYEQYF.

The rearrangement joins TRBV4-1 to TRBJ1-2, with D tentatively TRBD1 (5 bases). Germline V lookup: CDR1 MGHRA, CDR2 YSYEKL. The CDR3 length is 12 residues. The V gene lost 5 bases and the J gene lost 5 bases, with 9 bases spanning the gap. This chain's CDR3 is CASSTTAYGYTF. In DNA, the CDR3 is TGCGCCAGCAGCACGACAGCTTATGGCTACACCTTC.

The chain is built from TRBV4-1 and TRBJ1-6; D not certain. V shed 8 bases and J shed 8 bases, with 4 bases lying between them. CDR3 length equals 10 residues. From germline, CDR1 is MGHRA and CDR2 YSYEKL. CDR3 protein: CASGYSPLHF. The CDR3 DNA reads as TGCGCCAGCGGTTATTCACCCCTCCACTTT.

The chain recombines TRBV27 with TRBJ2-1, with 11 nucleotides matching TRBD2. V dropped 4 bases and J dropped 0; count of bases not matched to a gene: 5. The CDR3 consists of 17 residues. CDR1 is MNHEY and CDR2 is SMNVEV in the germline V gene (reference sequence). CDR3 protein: CASSSGTSGSSYNEQFF. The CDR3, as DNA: TGTGCCAGCAGTTCGGGGACTAGCGGAAGCTCCTACAATGAGCAGTTCTTC.

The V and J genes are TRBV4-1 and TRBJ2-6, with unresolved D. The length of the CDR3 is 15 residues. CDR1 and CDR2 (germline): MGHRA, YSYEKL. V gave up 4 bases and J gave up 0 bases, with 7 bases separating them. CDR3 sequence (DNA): TGCGCCAGCAGCCGCGGATCCTCTGGGGCCAACGTCCTGACTTTC. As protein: CASSRGSSGANVLTF.

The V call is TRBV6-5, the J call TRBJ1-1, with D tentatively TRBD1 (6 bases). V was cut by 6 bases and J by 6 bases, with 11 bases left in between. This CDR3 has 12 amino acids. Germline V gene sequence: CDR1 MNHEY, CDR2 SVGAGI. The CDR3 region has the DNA TGTGCCAGCAGCCTAGGGGGGTCTGAAGCTTTCTTT. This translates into CASSLGGSEAFF.

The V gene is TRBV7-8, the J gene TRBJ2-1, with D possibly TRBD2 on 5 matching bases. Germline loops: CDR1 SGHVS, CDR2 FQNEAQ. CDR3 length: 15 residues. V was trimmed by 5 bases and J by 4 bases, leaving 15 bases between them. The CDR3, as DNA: TGTGCCAGCAGCCGAGGAGGAGGCTTTTACAATGAGCAGTTCTTC. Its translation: CASSRGGGFYNEQFF.

The CDR3 loop is CASSSDRGNEQFF. CDR3 DNA: TGTGCCAGCAGCTCCGACAGGGGAAATGAGCAGTTCTTC. The rearrangement links TRBV11-3 to TRBJ2-1; TRBD1 matches at 8 bases. V gave up 4 bases and J gave up 7 bases; unmatched junction bases: 3. This CDR3 is 13 amino acids long. Germline assignment: CDR1 SGHNT and CDR2 YENEEA.

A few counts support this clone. This CDR3 reads CASTPTTHPELYDTQYF. The DNA for the CDR3 is TGTGCCAGCACCCCAACTACGCACCCTGAATTATATGATACGCAGTATTTT. The chain uses TRBV9 and TRBJ2-3, with D hard to call. V was shortened by 6 bases and J by 6 bases, with 26 bases between the two germline ends. There are 17 residues in the CDR3. Germline assignment: CDR1 SGDLS and CDR2 YYNGEE.

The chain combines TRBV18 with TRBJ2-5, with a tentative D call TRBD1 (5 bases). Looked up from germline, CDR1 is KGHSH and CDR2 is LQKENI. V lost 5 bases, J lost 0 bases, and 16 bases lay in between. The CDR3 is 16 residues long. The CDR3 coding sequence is TGTGCCAGCTCAACCTCCGGACAATCGTACCAAGAGACCCAGTACTTC. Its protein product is CASSTSGQSYQETQYF. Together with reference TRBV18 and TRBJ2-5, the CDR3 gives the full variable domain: NAGVMQNPRHLVRRRGQEARLRCSPMKGHSHVYWYRQLPEEGLKFMVYLQKENIIDESGMPKERFSAEFPKEGPSILRIQQVVRGDSAAYFCASSTSGQSYQETQYFGPGTRLLVL.

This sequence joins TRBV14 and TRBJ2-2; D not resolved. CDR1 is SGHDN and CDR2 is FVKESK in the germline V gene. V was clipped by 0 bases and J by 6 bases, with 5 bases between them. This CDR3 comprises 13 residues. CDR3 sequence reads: CASSQEPPGELFF. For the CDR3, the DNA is TGTGCCAGCAGCCAAGAACCCCCCGGGGAGCTGTTTTTT. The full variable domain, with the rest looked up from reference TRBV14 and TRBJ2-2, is EAGVTQFPSHSVIEKGQTVTLRCDPISGHDNLYWYRRVMGKEIKFLLHFVKESKQDESGMPNNRFLAERTGGTYSTLKVQPAELEDSGVYFCASSQEPPGELFFGEGSRLTVL.

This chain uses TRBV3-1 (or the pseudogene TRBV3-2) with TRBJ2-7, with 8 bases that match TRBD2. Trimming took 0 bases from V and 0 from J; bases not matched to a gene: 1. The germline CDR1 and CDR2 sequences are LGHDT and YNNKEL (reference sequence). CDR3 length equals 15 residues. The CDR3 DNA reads TGTGCCAGCAGCCAAGAGGGACTAGACTCCTACGAGCAGTACGTC. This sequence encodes CASSQEGLDSYEQYV.